The 9 T cell receptor beta chains listed next were all sequenced from one sample in a study of blood T cell repertoires in COVID-19. TCRdb's table, derived via immunoSEQ multiplex PCR, lists solely in-frame clones and lacks some. Among around 260,000 clones listed, 65% to 90% were seen once. The sample taken for sequencing was peripheral blood. Receptors originate from a human donor in a cohort sampled during active COVID-19.

The chain couples TRBV7-6 to TRBJ1-2; unclear D gene. Germline V lookup: CDR1 SGHVS, CDR2 FNYEAQ. The CDR3 sequence is 13 residues long. Trimming stripped 2 bases from V and 11 bases from J, with 15 bases between. The CDR3: CASSLKSGLGYTF. The CDR3 DNA sequence: TGTGCCAGCAGCTTAAAATCCGGACTGGGGTACACCTTC.

The gene calls are TRBV6-1 and TRBJ1-1, with TRBD1 as a possible D gene (6 bases). Germline V gene sequence: CDR1 MNHNS, CDR2 SASEGT. The CDR3 contains 12 residues. Trimming left V 2 bases short and J 8 bases short, with 9 bases between. CDR3 nucleotide sequence: TGTGCCAGCAGTGAACAGGGGTGGGAAGCTTTCTTT. This sequence encodes CASSEQGWEAFF.

V is TRBV28 and J is TRBJ2-2; tentative D call: TRBD2 (5 bases). The CDR3 covers 15 residues. Germline V gene lookup returns CDR1 MDHEN and CDR2 SYDVKM. Trimming left V 6 bases short and J 2 bases short, with 13 bases between. CDR3 nucleotide sequence: TGTGCCAGCAGACGGCCAAGCGGAAACACCGGGGAGCTGTTTTTT. Amino acids: CASRRPSGNTGELFF.

CDR3 sequence (DNA): TGTGCCAGCCGGGGGGGAGGGTTAAACACTGAAGCTTTCTTT. Residues: CASRGGGLNTEAFF. This rearrangement joins TRBV21-1 to TRBJ1-1. TRBV21-1 is listed as a pseudogene. The length of the CDR3 is 14 residues.

Here the CDR3 DNA reads TGTGCCAGCAGTAACGAGGGGGCAGGGCAAGAGACCCAGTACTTC. Encoded protein: CASSNEGAGQETQYF. The chain links TRBV6-2 or TRBV6-3 to TRBJ2-5, with TRBD1 matching over 7 bases. Germline CDR1 reads MNHEY; CDR2 reads SVGEGT. This CDR3 is 15 amino acids long. Trimming cost V 5 bases and J 2 bases; bases outside gene matches: 8.

The CDR3, as DNA: TGTGCCAGCAAAAGCGGTACACTTAATCAGCCCCAGCATTTT. It codes for CASKSGTLNQPQHF. The chain employs TRBV28 and TRBJ1-5; D is unresolved. Trimming left V 7 bases short and J 4 bases short, with 14 bases between. Per germline, CDR1 MDHEN and CDR2 SYDVKM. The CDR3 loop spans 14 amino acids.

J is TRBJ2-3 and V is TRBV7-2, with 10 bases lining up with TRBD2. Germline V gene data show CDR1 as SGHTA and CDR2 as FQGNSA. The CDR3 has 16 amino acids. The junction had 11 bases not matched to a gene; V was cut back by 5 bases and J by 6 bases. The DNA for the CDR3 is TGTGCCAGCAGCCCTCGGGGAGCGGGAGGGCGGGATACGCAGTATTTT. Its translation is CASSPRGAGGRDTQYF. The full variable domain, in which reference TRBV7-2 and TRBJ2-3 provide the parts outside the CDR3, is GAGVSQSPSNKVTEKGKDVELRCDPISGHTALYWYRQSLGQGLEFLIYFQGNSAPDKSGLPSDRFSAERTGGSVSTLTIQRTQQEDSAVYLCASSPRGAGGRDTQYFGPGTRLTVL.

The V call is TRBV4-3, the J call TRBJ2-1, with a weak D call TRBD2 (6 bases). The CDR3 is 14 residues long. Germline CDR1 and CDR2: LGHNA and YSLEER. The V end was cut by 0 bases, the J end by 6 bases, with 9 bases between. This CDR3 reads CASSQEREFNEQFF. CDR3 sequence (DNA): TGCGCCAGCAGCCAAGAACGGGAGTTCAATGAGCAGTTCTTC.

J is TRBJ1-6 and V is TRBV2; 11 positions agree with TRBD1. Germline-derived CDR1 and CDR2 are SNHLY and FYNNEI. V lost 6 bases and J lost 8; bases outside the gene matches: 9. The CDR3 totals 16 residues. In DNA form, the CDR3 reads TGTGCCAGCAGCAGTACCGGACAGGGGGCTGATTCACCCCTCCACTTT. It encodes CASSSTGQGADSPLHF.